A single sample is the source of the 26 T cell receptor beta chains below, sequenced in a study of T-cell reconstitution after alpha-beta-depleted transplantation in children. For TCRbeta, the library was prepared with unique molecular identifiers. In TCRdb, the PCR reads were re-called with MiXCR into one record per CDR3 protein. Of about 980,000 distinct CDR3 sequences in the sample, roughly 29% are singletons; the top ten hold roughly 28%. The sequences come from PBMCs, mostly from graft donor cells, collected 360 days after TCRalphabeta/CD19-depleted stem cell transplant. Receptor source: a boy less than two years old who had a stem cell transplant for SCID, so the T cells may come from the graft donor.

This clonotype turned up a few times. CDR3 protein: CASSPTREGRSYEQYF. Written as DNA, the CDR3 is TGCGCCAGCAGCCCTACGCGGGAGGGACGGAGCTACGAGCAGTACTTC. The V gene is TRBV4-3, the J gene TRBJ2-7; 9 bases map to TRBD2. The CDR3 contains 16 residues. Germline V gives CDR1 LGHNA, CDR2 YSLEER. V shed 4 bases and J 3 bases; nucleotides not matched to a gene: 10.

The rearrangement joins TRBV6-1 to TRBJ2-6; no definite D call. The CDR3 loop spans 17 amino acids. V gave up 8 bases and J gave up 4 bases, with 21 bases separating them. Germline assignment: CDR1 MNHNS and CDR2 SASEGT. The CDR3 coding sequence is TGTGCCAGCCGTAAAGGGCATTATGGGGAAGGGGCCAACGTCCTGACTTTC. It is translated as CASRKGHYGEGANVLTF.

In this sample, this clonotype turned up a few times. The chain employs TRBV4-1 and TRBJ2-1, with D perhaps TRBD2 (6 bases). The ends were cut back, 2 bases at V and 4 bases at J, with 12 bases in the middle. CDR3 length equals 15 residues. CDR1 and CDR2 from the germline V gene are MGHRA and YSYEKL. Written as DNA, the CDR3 is TGCGCCAGCAGCCAAAAAGGGACTGAGTACAATGAGCAGTTCTTC. Protein product: CASSQKGTEYNEQFF.

This rearrangement joins TRBV13 to TRBJ2-1, with D unresolved. The germline CDR1 and CDR2 sequences are PRHDT and FYEKMQ (reference sequence). There are 17 residues in the CDR3. The germline V and J ends were trimmed by 0 bases and 1 base, with 13 bases remaining between them. In DNA, the CDR3 is TGTGCCAGCAGCTTAGGCGATCGGGTAGTATCCTACAATGAGCAGTTCTTC. Protein: CASSLGDRVVSYNEQFF.

This clonotype was detected only a few times. The gene calls are TRBV27 and TRBJ2-5, with D uncertain. The ends were cut back, 6 bases at V and 5 bases at J, with 31 bases in the middle. The CDR3 has 19 amino acids. The germline V gene encodes CDR1 MNHEY and CDR2 SMNVEV (reference sequence). CDR3 protein: CASSQMTHRRSPAHETQYF. The DNA for the CDR3 is TGTGCCAGCAGCCAAATGACTCACCGAAGGTCACCTGCCCACGAGACCCAGTACTTC.

This clonotype was detected only a few times. The chain recombines TRBV5-5 with TRBJ1-3; D remains ambiguous. Germline V gene sequence: CDR1 SGHKS, CDR2 YYEKEE (reference sequence). V was clipped by 0 bases and J by 0 bases, with 4 bases between them. This CDR3 is built from 14 residues. CDR3 DNA: TGTGCCAGCAGCTTGGTGCGCTCTGGAAACACCATATATTTT. Translation gives CASSLVRSGNTIYF.

The CDR3 spells CASSWALQQGREQYF. As DNA, the CDR3 is TGTGCCAGCAGCTGGGCCTTACAACAGGGTCGGGAGCAGTACTTC. This chain links TRBV5-6 with TRBJ2-7; D possibly corresponds to TRBD1 (6 bases). The CDR3 consists of 15 residues. Germline-derived CDR1 and CDR2 are SGHDT and YYEEEE. V was cut by 3 bases and J by 7 bases, with 20 bases left in between.

The CDR3 coding sequence is TGCGCCAGCAGCCGGGTCACAGGGTTCTCCTACGAGCAGTACTTC. Translation gives CASSRVTGFSYEQYF. The chain links TRBV5-1 to TRBJ2-7; D is possibly TRBD1 (6 bases). The CDR3 covers 15 residues. Per the germline V gene, CDR1 is SGHRS and CDR2 is YFSETQ. Trimming shortened V by 4 bases and J by 0 bases, and 14 bases separated the two germline ends.

This clonotype was seen at least ten times. The chain combines TRBV28 with TRBJ2-7; D unresolved. This CDR3 has 12 amino acids. CDR1 is MDHEN and CDR2 is SYDVKM in the germline V gene. The V and J ends lost 6 bases and 1 base respectively, with 7 bases between them. The CDR3 nucleotides are TGTGCCAGCAGCACTCGGTCCTACGAGCAGTACTTC. It encodes CASSTRSYEQYF.

This clonotype was recorded a few times. The rearrangement links TRBV5-1 to TRBJ1-2, with 8 bases that match TRBD1. The CDR3 is 15 residues long. Trimming cost V 4 bases and J 10 bases; bases outside gene matches: 15. Germline V gene data show CDR1 as SGHRS and CDR2 as YFSETQ. The CDR3 DNA sequence: TGCGCCAGCAGCGCCCAGACGGACAGGGTAACTGACTACACCTTC. Translated: CASSAQTDRVTDYTF.

Here the CDR3 reads CASSVRTGANVLTF. CDR3 DNA sequence: TGCGCCAGCAGCGTACGGACGGGGGCCAACGTCCTGACTTTC. The chain carries TRBV5-1 and TRBJ2-6, with no clear D. V was trimmed by 4 bases and J by 4 bases, leaving 9 bases between them. The CDR3 is made up of 14 amino acids. Germline values: CDR1 SGHRS, CDR2 YFSETQ. The whole variable domain, remainder taken from reference TRBV5-1 and TRBJ2-6, is KAGVTQTPRYLIKTRGQQVTLSCSPISGHRSVSWYQQTPGQGLQFLFEYFSETQRNKGNFPGRFSGRQFSNSRSEMNVSTLELGDSALYLCASSVRTGANVLTFGAGSRLTVL.

This clonotype was detected only a few times. This chain uses TRBV5-1 with TRBJ2-1; TRBD2 matches 12 bases. CDR1 and CDR2 (germline): SGHRS, YFSETQ. V was pared by 5 bases and J by 6 bases, with 12 bases of the junction left unmatched. CDR3 length equals 17 residues. CDR3 protein: CASSHRRTSGDPNEQFF. CDR3 DNA: TGCGCCAGCAGTCATCGACGGACTAGCGGGGACCCCAATGAGCAGTTCTTC.

CDR3 DNA sequence: TGTGCCAGCAGTTTTAGAGGAAAAAGCTCCTACGAGCAGTACTTC. Translating it yields CASSFRGKSSYEQYF. This chain connects TRBV28 to TRBJ2-7; D is undetermined. The CDR3 is 15 amino acids. Germline V gene data show CDR1 as MDHEN and CDR2 as SYDVKM. Trimming removed 3 bases at V and 0 bases at J, with 12 bases between.

The table lists this clonotype with a few counts. V and J are TRBV11-2 and TRBJ2-1; 14 bases are shared with TRBD2. The CDR3 runs 19 residues. V was clipped by 1 base and J by 9 bases; unmatched bases: 14. Germline CDR1 SGHAT, CDR2 FQNNGV. The CDR3 is CASSLVGTSGGAGGGEQFF. CDR3 coding DNA: TGTGCCAGCAGCTTAGTCGGGACTAGCGGGGGCGCTGGGGGCGGTGAGCAGTTCTTC.

This chain's CDR3 is CASSLGPSKGNTEAFF. The CDR3 nucleotides read TGCGCCAGCAGCTTGGGACCCTCGAAGGGGAACACTGAAGCTTTCTTT. The chain combines TRBV5-1 with TRBJ1-1; D ambiguous. In germline, CDR1 is SGHRS, CDR2 YFSETQ. This CDR3 comprises 16 residues. The V and J ends lost 0 bases and 1 base respectively, with 13 bases between them.

The V call is TRBV12-3 or TRBV12-4, the J call TRBJ2-6; 8 nucleotides line up with TRBD1. Trimming took 4 bases from V and 4 from J; bases not matched to a gene: 9. This CDR3 is 17 amino acids long. The CDR3 region is CASSSQTGAFGANVLTF. In DNA form, the CDR3 reads TGTGCCAGCAGTTCACAGACAGGGGCCTTCGGGGCCAACGTCCTGACTTTC.

This clonotype was observed a handful of times. The chain uses TRBV20-1 and TRBJ1-1; 7 bases map to TRBD1. Germline CDR1 is DFQATT and CDR2 is SNEGSKA (reference sequence). The trim removed 0 bases at V and 6 bases at J, leaving 10 bases unmatched. The CDR3 totals 15 residues. This CDR3 reads CSARDYLQGLPEAFF. For the CDR3, the DNA is TGCAGTGCTAGAGATTACTTACAGGGGTTGCCTGAAGCTTTCTTT.

This clonotype showed up just a few times. The chain uses TRBV12-3 or TRBV12-4 and TRBJ2-3; 10 bases match TRBD1. This CDR3 has 17 residues. V lost 6 bases to trimming and J lost 2 bases; unmatched junction nucleotides: 11. The CDR3 spells CASRRQGAILPTDTQYF. The CDR3 region has the DNA TGTGCCAGCAGGCGACAGGGGGCGATCCTTCCCACAGATACGCAGTATTTT.

The CDR3 coding sequence is TGTGCCATCAGTGACCTGGGGAAAGGGGCCTACGAGCAGTACTTC. Residues: CAISDLGKGAYEQYF. V usage is TRBV10-3 and J usage is TRBJ2-7; TRBD1 might be the D (5 bases). Trimming removed 3 bases at V and 2 bases at J, with 14 bases between. Germline CDR1 and CDR2: ENHRY and SYGVKD. The CDR3 contains 15 residues.

The gene calls are TRBV9 and TRBJ2-7; TRBD1 aligns across 9 bases. CDR1 is SGDLS and CDR2 is YYNGEE in the germline V gene. The trim removed 3 bases at V and 7 bases at J, leaving 8 bases unmatched. The CDR3 length is 14 residues. This chain's CDR3 is CASSATGTGFEQYF. CDR3 DNA sequence: TGTGCCAGCAGCGCAACCGGGACAGGGTTTGAGCAGTACTTC.

The chain recombines TRBV12-3 or TRBV12-4 with TRBJ2-1, with TRBD1 matching over 7 bases. V lost 5 bases to trimming and J lost 5 bases; unmatched junction nucleotides: 12. This CDR3 comprises 16 residues. CDR3 nucleotide sequence: TGTGCCAGCAGTCGACTGACAGGGTTTGGGGACAATGAGCAGTTCTTC. Translated: CASSRLTGFGDNEQFF.

The chain is built from TRBV5-4 and TRBJ2-4, with D hard to call. The germline V and J ends were trimmed by 4 bases and 0 bases, with 14 bases remaining between them. The CDR3 has 16 amino acids. Germline-derived CDR1 and CDR2 are SGHNT and YYREEE (reference sequence). CDR3 residues: CASSARADQAKNIQYF. Written as DNA, the CDR3 is TGTGCCAGCAGCGCAAGGGCGGATCAAGCCAAAAACATTCAGTACTTC.

This clonotype was counted a few times. The chain carries TRBV5-1 and TRBJ2-7, with D tentatively TRBD1 (6 bases). The V gene lost 0 bases and the J gene lost 6 bases, with 13 bases spanning the gap. There are 14 residues in the CDR3. CDR1 and CDR2 from the germline V gene are SGHRS and YFSETQ. CDR3 DNA: TGCGCCAGCAGCTTGGCTCCAGGGGCTGGCGAGCAGTACTTC. It is translated as CASSLAPGAGEQYF. The entire variable domain, with the rest obtained from reference TRBV5-1 and TRBJ2-7, is as follows: KAGVTQTPRYLIKTRGQQVTLSCSPISGHRSVSWYQQTPGQGLQFLFEYFSETQRNKGNFPGRFSGRQFSNSRSEMNVSTLELGDSALYLCASSLAPGAGEQYFGPGTRLTVT.

The gene calls are TRBV25-1 and TRBJ2-5; 13 bases map to TRBD2. V was clipped by 3 bases and J by 4 bases; unmatched bases: 8. This CDR3 comprises 17 residues. CDR1 is MGHDK, CDR2 SYGVNS, per germline. This CDR3 is CASSDARLAGGRETQYF. The CDR3 bases are TGTGCCAGCAGTGACGCCCGACTAGCGGGGGGCCGAGAGACCCAGTACTTC.

This chain joins TRBV4-1 and TRBJ1-1; no clear D gene. V gave up 2 bases and J gave up 5 bases, with 18 bases separating them. This CDR3 comprises 16 residues. Germline-derived CDR1 and CDR2 are MGHRA and YSYEKL. The CDR3 sequence: CASSQWGILGRTEAFF. The CDR3 DNA reads as TGCGCCAGCAGCCAATGGGGAATATTAGGGCGGACTGAAGCTTTCTTT.

The rearrangement uses TRBV9 and TRBJ1-5; D uncertain. V was clipped by 2 bases and J by 7 bases, with 13 bases between them. The germline V gene has CDR1 SGDLS and CDR2 YYNGEE. The CDR3 has 14 residues. This chain's CDR3 is CASSVDGEWQPQHF. The CDR3 DNA follows: TGTGCCAGCAGCGTTGACGGTGAGTGGCAGCCCCAGCATTTT.